This TCR beta chain appears in the sequencing data of a study of neurological immune-mediated disorders. Via MiXCR, TCRdb re-called the 5' RACE reads, giving one row per CDR3 protein. Of roughly 100,000 distinct CDR3 sequences listed, roughly 3.5% are singletons. Per the germline V gene, CDR1 is SGHTA and CDR2 is FQGNSA. J lost 14 bases, V lost 0 bases, and 14 bases had no gene match. CDR3 size: 15 residues. This clonotype was picked up many times. Its antigen remains unidentified. Study-level findings and limits: A possible signature appeared as one related-CDR3 cluster, in which phylogenetic grouping placed the repertoires of 18 of 34 multiple sclerosis patients. HTLV-1-associated myelopathy had the most TCR clonal expansion, whereas multiple sclerosis had the least (lower than in healthy controls).

The receptor's source is a woman aged 18-35 years with multiple sclerosis. Sample: PBMCs. J is TRBJ2-3 and V is TRBV7-2; 7 positions agree with TRBD2. The CDR3 region has the DNA TGTGCCAGCAGCTTAGCGGAACCTAGCGGCTTACGTTGGTATTTT. Protein sequence: CASSLAEPSGLRWYF.